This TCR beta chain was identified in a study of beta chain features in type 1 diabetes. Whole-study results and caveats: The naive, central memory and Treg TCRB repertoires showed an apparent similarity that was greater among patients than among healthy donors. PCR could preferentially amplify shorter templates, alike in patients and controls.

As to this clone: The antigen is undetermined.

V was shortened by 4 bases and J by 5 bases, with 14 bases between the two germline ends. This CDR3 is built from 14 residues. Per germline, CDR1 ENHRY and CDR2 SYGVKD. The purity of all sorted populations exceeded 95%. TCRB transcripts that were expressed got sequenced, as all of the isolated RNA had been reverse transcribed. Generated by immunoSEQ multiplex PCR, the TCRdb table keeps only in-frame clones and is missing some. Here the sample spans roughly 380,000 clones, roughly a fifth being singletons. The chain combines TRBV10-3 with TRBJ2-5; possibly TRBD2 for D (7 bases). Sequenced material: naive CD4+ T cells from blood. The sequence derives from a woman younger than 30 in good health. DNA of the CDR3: TGTGCCATCAGTGGAGCAGGGGAGGGGGAGACCCAGTACTTC. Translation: CAISGAGEGETQYF.